What follows are 27 T cell receptor beta chains derived from one specimen sequenced in a study of Ad26.COV2.S vaccination and SARS-CoV-2 variants. Treatment indicated: some 20 received Ad26.COV2.S at low or high dose, single or two shots; 5 received placebo; per-sample allocation not given. Samples analyzed were those drawn on day 63 after the first vaccine or placebo injection. Sequencing used immunoSEQ multiplex PCR; TCRdb keeps in-frame clones, though not all of them. The sample records about 480,000 clones, around nine tenths being singletons. This specimen was peripheral blood, taken in a trial of Ad26.COV2.S vaccine versus placebo. The receptors were gathered from a person aged 18-65 years who received the Ad26.COV2.S COVID-19 vaccine or a placebo.

The chain is built from TRBV18 and TRBJ2-1; 8 bases match TRBD2. Looked up from germline, CDR1 is KGHSH and CDR2 is LQKENI. The CDR3 sequence is 16 residues long. The trim removed 5 bases at V and 8 bases at J, leaving 14 bases unmatched. In DNA form, the CDR3 reads TGTGCCAGCTCAGCGCAGGGCTTAGCGGGATCCGATGAGCAGTTCTTC. The encoded protein is CASSAQGLAGSDEQFF.

Details on this clone: Compared with germline, one end of the junction differs, possibly owing to a read error. V and J are TRBV11-1 and TRBJ2-2; TRBD1 is a possible D gene (5 bases). In germline, CDR1 is SGHAT, CDR2 FQDESV (reference sequence). The length of the CDR3 is 14 residues. DNA of the CDR3: TGTGCCAGCAGCTTTAACAGGAACCCCGGGGAGCTGTTTTTT. Translation gives CASSFNRNPGELFF.

J is TRBJ1-3 and V is TRBV11-2; D gene unclear. CDR1 is SGHAT, CDR2 FQNNGV, per germline. The CDR3 loop spans 15 amino acids. Between the trimmed V and J ends, which lost 5 bases and 4 bases, there was a span of 15 bases. Written as DNA, the CDR3 is TGTGCCAGCAGCACCTCCGGGAACAAGGGAAACACCATATATTTT. Translation gives CASSTSGNKGNTIYF.

This rearrangement joins TRBV5-8 to TRBJ2-4, with TRBD2 as a possible D gene (9 bases). The V gene's germline CDR1 is SGHTS and CDR2 YDEGEE. V shed 4 bases and J shed 1 base, with 18 bases lying between them. The CDR3 is 17 residues long. CDR3 bases: TGTGCCAGCAGCGCGGGGGGGACAGGAGGTGCCAAAAACATTCAGTACTTC. Its translation is CASSAGGTGGAKNIQYF.

On this clone itself: Distinct nucleotide sequences in the sample also encode this CDR3. The chain links TRBV19 to TRBJ2-1; D gene uncertain. V lost 3 bases to trimming and J lost 5 bases, with 8 bases between them. Germline assignment: CDR1 LNHDA and CDR2 SQIVND (reference sequence). This CDR3 is built from 13 residues. CDR3 sequence (DNA): TGTGCCAGTAGTATTGGATCGAACAATGAGCAGTTCTTC. It yields the protein CASSIGSNNEQFF.

The V and J genes are TRBV10-3 and TRBJ1-6; no reliable D call. Germline CDR1 is ENHRY and CDR2 is SYGVKD. Trimming removed 2 bases at V and 9 bases at J, with 5 bases between. CDR3 length equals 12 residues. CDR3 protein: CAISEASSPLHF. The CDR3 nucleotides read TGTGCCATCAGTGAGGCTTCTTCACCCCTCCACTTT.

The V call is TRBV9, the J call TRBJ2-5, with TRBD2 matching over 10 bases. Unmatched junction bases numbered 5, after V lost 4 bases and J lost 2 bases. This CDR3 is 15 amino acids long. CDR1 is SGDLS, CDR2 YYNGEE, per germline. In nucleotides, the CDR3 is TGTGCCAGCAGCAAACCTAGCGGGAGTCAAGAGACCCAGTACTTC. Protein sequence: CASSKPSGSQETQYF.

The chain has TRBV24-1 and TRBJ2-2, with D perhaps TRBD1 (6 bases). This CDR3 region has 13 residues. V shed 5 bases and J shed 5 bases, with 8 bases lying between them. CDR1 is KGHDR, CDR2 SFDVKD, per germline. The CDR3 coding sequence is TGTGCCACCAGTGTAACAGGGACCGGGGAGCTGTTTTTT. This codes for CATSVTGTGELFF.

The gene calls are TRBV19 and TRBJ1-2; D is perhaps TRBD1 (6 bases). The germline V and J ends were trimmed by 7 bases and 4 bases, with 22 bases remaining between them. The CDR3 extends over 16 amino acids. Per germline, CDR1 LNHDA and CDR2 SQIVND (reference sequence). The chain's CDR3 is CASTTKTGPLGYGYTF. In DNA, the CDR3 is TGTGCCAGTACCACCAAGACAGGACCCCTGGGCTATGGCTACACCTTC.

This clone was observed at least ten times. The rearrangement links TRBV3-1 (or the pseudogene TRBV3-2) to TRBJ1-6; D unresolved. Germline V gene lookup returns CDR1 LGHDT and CDR2 YNNKEL (reference sequence). Trimming left V 4 bases short and J 3 bases short, with 13 bases between. CDR3 length equals 16 residues. The CDR3 DNA is TGTGCCAGCAGCCTCCGTGGAGACTACTATAATTCACCCCTCCACTTT. As protein: CASSLRGDYYNSPLHF.

The chain couples TRBV12-3 or TRBV12-4 to TRBJ2-7; D not resolved. The CDR3 extends over 12 amino acids. The V and J ends lost 2 bases and 2 bases respectively, with 4 bases between them. For the CDR3, the DNA is TGTGCCAGCAGTTTAAGGCCCTACGAGCAGTACTTC. This codes for CASSLRPYEQYF.

The V and J genes are TRBV30 and TRBJ1-5; D remains ambiguous. Per the germline V gene, CDR1 is GTSNPN and CDR2 is SVGIG (reference sequence). Deletions cut 5 bases from V and 6 bases from J, with 17 bases between. CDR3 length equals 14 residues. The CDR3 bases are TGTGCCTGGTCCGGTACCTCGACGGGTCAGCCCCAGCATTTT. Protein sequence: CAWSGTSTGQPQHF. The full variable domain, completed using reference TRBV30 and TRBJ1-5, is SQTIHQWPATLVQPVGSPLSLECTVEGTSNPNLYWYRQAAGRGLQLLFYSVGIGQISSEVPQNLSASRPQDRQFILSSKKLLLSDSGFYLCAWSGTSTGQPQHFGDGTRLSIL.

Here the CDR3 DNA reads TGTGCCAGCAGCCAAGTAGGCGGGAACAATGAGCAGTTCTTC. This sequence encodes CASSQVGGNNEQFF. This chain connects TRBV4-2 to TRBJ2-1; D might be TRBD2 (6 bases). Per germline, CDR1 LGHNA and CDR2 YNFKEQ. V lost 1 base, J lost 5 bases, and 9 bases lay in between. The CDR3 is 14 residues long.

This sequence joins TRBV6-5 and TRBJ1-5; D uncertain. The CDR3 contains 14 residues. Trimming cost V 8 bases and J 1 base, with 12 bases left between them. Per the germline V gene, CDR1 is MNHEY and CDR2 is SVGAGI. The CDR3, as DNA: TGTGCCAGCGCTCTCGGTCGGAGCAATCAGCCCCAGCATTTT. Translating it yields CASALGRSNQPQHF.

The chain employs TRBV7-9 and TRBJ2-3; D gene unclear. Trimming pared 6 bases from V and 0 bases from J, leaving 7 bases between. Germline CDR1 is SEHNR and CDR2 is FQNEAQ (reference sequence). The CDR3 extends over 13 amino acids. The CDR3 here is CASSSTSTDTQYF. The CDR3 coding sequence is TGTGCCAGCAGTTCCACTAGCACAGATACGCAGTATTTT.

The CDR3 region has the DNA TGTGCCAGCAGTTTAGCACGGGGGCGTACAGATACGCAGTATTTT. Amino acids: CASSLARGRTDTQYF. The chain uses TRBV28 and TRBJ2-3; D is perhaps TRBD1 or TRBD2 (6 bases each). The ends were cut back, 2 bases at V and 3 bases at J, with 12 bases in the middle. CDR1 and CDR2 from the germline V gene are MDHEN and SYDVKM. The CDR3 loop spans 15 amino acids.

The count of this clone is one. V usage is TRBV4-2 and J usage is TRBJ2-7, with D unclear. Germline values: CDR1 LGHNA, CDR2 YNFKEQ. Trimming took 1 base from V and 3 from J, leaving 13 bases between them. The CDR3 is 15 residues long. CDR3 sequence: CASSQVQRVDYEQYF. In DNA form, the CDR3 reads TGTGCCAGCAGCCAAGTGCAACGGGTCGACTACGAGCAGTACTTC.

In DNA, the CDR3 is TGTGCCAGCAGCTCGGGGACGTACTCCTACGAGCAGTACTTC. Translated, it gives CASSSGTYSYEQYF. This chain connects TRBV7-2 to TRBJ2-7; D possibly uses TRBD1 or TRBD2 (5 bases each). The germline V gene encodes CDR1 SGHTA and CDR2 FQGNSA. The CDR3 has 14 amino acids. The V gene lost 4 bases and the J gene lost 0 bases, with 10 bases spanning the gap.

This clone occurred once. V and J are TRBV2 and TRBJ2-7, with 11 bases fitting TRBD2. This CDR3 region has 14 residues. J gave up 4 bases and V 5 bases, and 4 bases lay outside the gene matches. Germline lookup yields CDR1 SNHLY and CDR2 FYNNEI. CDR3 region: CASSRSGRGYEQYF. DNA of the CDR3: TGTGCCAGCAGTCGTAGCGGGAGGGGATACGAGCAGTACTTC.

This chain uses TRBV11-2 with TRBJ2-2, with 12 positions matching TRBD2. V lost 5 bases to trimming and J lost 5 bases; unmatched junction nucleotides: 6. Germline V gene sequence: CDR1 SGHAT, CDR2 FQNNGV. The CDR3 consists of 16 residues. The CDR3 nucleotides are TGTGCCAGCAGCCTAGGACTAGCGGGATATACCGGGGAGCTGTTTTTT. This encodes CASSLGLAGYTGELFF.

The chain couples TRBV12-3 or TRBV12-4 to TRBJ1-2, with D possibly TRBD1 on 6 matching bases. CDR3 size: 11 residues. V gave up 6 bases and J gave up 5 bases, with 7 bases separating them. The CDR3 loop reads CASRGAYGYTF. CDR3 nucleotide sequence: TGTGCCAGCAGGGGGGCGTATGGCTACACCTTC.

The rearrangement uses TRBV18 and TRBJ2-7; 7 bases line up with TRBD2. Germline loops: CDR1 KGHSH, CDR2 LQKENI. The length of the CDR3 is 14 residues. Trimming cost V 3 bases and J 5 bases; bases outside gene matches: 7. The DNA of the CDR3 is TGTGCCAGCTCACCGGTTAGGGAGGGACACGAGCAGTACTTC. The encoded protein is CASSPVREGHEQYF.

V gene TRBV6-6 combines with J gene TRBJ2-7, with a possible D match to TRBD2 (6 bases). V was clipped by 5 bases and J by 2 bases, with 22 bases between them. Germline CDR1 reads MNHNY; CDR2 reads SVGAGI (reference sequence). The CDR3 has 17 residues. CDR3 in DNA: TGTGCCAGCAGTCGGCCCTCCCTCCCGGGAGCTACCTACGAGCAGTACTTC. Amino acid sequence: CASSRPSLPGATYEQYF.

This sequence joins TRBV19 and TRBJ1-1; unclear D gene. V was pared by 5 bases and J by 5 bases, with 12 bases between. Germline CDR1 and CDR2: LNHDA and SQIVND (reference sequence). The CDR3 loop spans 13 amino acids. DNA of the CDR3: TGTGCCAGTAGTCCAGAGCGGGGTACTGAAGCTTTCTTT. It translates to CASSPERGTEAFF.

CDR3 loop: CASKGASNQPQHF. The CDR3 nucleotides are TGTGCCAGCAAAGGGGCGAGCAATCAGCCCCAGCATTTT. The V call is TRBV2, the J call TRBJ1-5; D perhaps matches TRBD1 (5 bases). This CDR3 comprises 13 residues. V lost 7 bases, J lost 1 base, and 8 bases lay in between. Looked up from germline, CDR1 is SNHLY and CDR2 is FYNNEI.

The CDR3 spells CASSMGGRRTDTQYF. The CDR3 DNA follows: TGTGCCAGTAGTATGGGTGGCAGACGCACAGATACGCAGTATTTT. The V gene is TRBV19, the J gene TRBJ2-3; D is unclear. This CDR3 comprises 15 residues. Trimming removed 3 bases at V and 1 base at J, with 11 bases between. Germline V gene sequence: CDR1 LNHDA, CDR2 SQIVND (reference sequence).

The chain employs TRBV6-5 and TRBJ1-5, with TRBD1 matching over 7 bases. Trimming removed 0 bases from V and 5 bases from J; junction bases left unmatched: 4. CDR3 size: 15 residues. The germline V gene has CDR1 MNHEY and CDR2 SVGAGI. The DNA of the CDR3 is TGTGCCAGCAGTTACTCGGGGACAGACCATCAGCCCCAGCATTTT. The encoded protein is CASSYSGTDHQPQHF.